This entry lists 8 T cell receptor beta chains sequenced from one sample in a study of cytomegalovirus exposure and HLA in healthy donors. 60 Vbeta and 13 Jbeta primers were used in PCR. Using immunoSEQ multiplex PCR, the repertoire was profiled, and TCRdb retains in-frame clones only, with some absent. This sample has about 130,000 clones; 74% occur once, and the top ten carry 4% to 4.5%. Sequencing input: PBMCs. These receptors originate from a woman aged 50 to 60 in good health and CMV-seropositive.

CDR3 bases: TGTGCCAGCAGCGTTTCCCCAGCGGGGTCACAAGAGACCCAGTACTTC. Translating it yields CASSVSPAGSQETQYF. The V and J genes are TRBV9 and TRBJ2-5; 7 nucleotides line up with TRBD2. V trimming: 2 bases; J trimming: 2 bases; junction bases outside the gene matches: 9. Germline V gene lookup returns CDR1 SGDLS and CDR2 YYNGEE. CDR3 length: 16 amino acids.

V gene TRBV10-3 combines with J gene TRBJ1-4, with TRBD1 identical over 8 bases. CDR3 size: 14 residues. Germline loops: CDR1 ENHRY, CDR2 SYGVKD. V shed 3 bases, J shed 8 bases, and the junction held 5 bases outside the gene matches. The CDR3: CAISDGQGGEKLFF. CDR3 in DNA: TGTGCCATCAGTGATGGACAGGGAGGAGAAAAACTGTTTTTT.

This clone came up a few times. The chain carries TRBV11-3 and TRBJ2-3; a possible D gene is TRBD2 (7 bases). This CDR3 comprises 15 residues. CDR1 is SGHNT and CDR2 is YENEEA in the germline V gene. V was pared by 5 bases and J by 2 bases, with 14 bases between. The CDR3 region is CASSVMGGPTDTQYF. The CDR3 DNA is TGTGCCAGCAGCGTGATGGGGGGGCCCACAGATACGCAGTATTTT.

V usage is TRBV11-3 and J usage is TRBJ1-1; D is undetermined. CDR1 and CDR2 from the germline V gene are SGHNT and YENEEA. The V end was cut by 1 base, the J end by 2 bases, with 5 bases between. CDR3 length equals 13 residues. In DNA form, the CDR3 reads TGTGCCAGCAGCTTAGGACAAAACACTGAAGCTTTCTTT. It specifies CASSLGQNTEAFF. Using reference TRBV11-3 and TRBJ1-1 for the parts outside the CDR3, the full variable domain is EAGVVQSPRYKIIEKKQPVAFWCNPISGHNTLYWYLQNLGQGPELLIRYENEEAVDDSQLPKDRFSAERLKGVDSTLKIQPAELGDSAVYLCASSLGQNTEAFFGQGTRLTVV.

This clone was counted only a few times. The chain recombines TRBV2 with TRBJ2-1, with D tentatively TRBD1 (6 bases). The ends were cut back, 6 bases at V and 4 bases at J, with 13 bases in the middle. CDR3 length: 14 residues. Per the germline V gene, CDR1 is SNHLY and CDR2 is FYNNEI. CDR3 DNA sequence: TGTGCCAGCAGGGAGACAGGTTCATACAATGAGCAGTTCTTC. It specifies CASRETGSYNEQFF.

This clone was recorded once. The chain has TRBV5-1 and TRBJ1-6, with 7 bases aligning to TRBD1. Germline assignment: CDR1 SGHRS and CDR2 YFSETQ. CDR3 length equals 16 residues. V gave up 4 bases and J gave up 9 bases; unmatched junction bases: 13. The CDR3 DNA is TGCGCCAGCAGCCGGGGAACAGGGGAACTTGGTTCACCCCTCCACTTT. Its protein product is CASSRGTGELGSPLHF.

This clone was recorded a few times. The chain has TRBV5-4 and TRBJ2-7; 10 nucleotides agree with TRBD1. This CDR3 is 13 amino acids long. V lost 6 bases to trimming and J lost 5 bases; unmatched junction nucleotides: 5. Germline CDR1 and CDR2: SGHNT and YYREEE (reference sequence). CDR3 residues: CASTRQGADEQYF. The CDR3 nucleotides are TGTGCCAGCACCCGACAGGGGGCGGACGAGCAGTACTTC.

This chain joins TRBV11-3 and TRBJ2-1, with D perhaps TRBD2 (7 bases). Trimming took off 4 bases at V and 6 bases at J, with 16 bases between the two ends. Germline V gene data show CDR1 as SGHNT and CDR2 as YENEEA. This CDR3 contains 15 residues. CDR3 sequence (DNA): TGTGCCAGCAGCTCCCTTGGCGGGGGCCGCAATGAGCAGTTCTTC. It is translated as CASSSLGGGRNEQFF.